The rows below give T cell receptor beta chains drawn from one sample of a study of T cell responses to AZD1222 COVID-19 vaccine. Method: immunoSEQ multiplex PCR; TCRdb's copy keeps in-frame clones and lacks some. The sample has roughly 98,000 clones; roughly nine tenths are singletons. The material sequenced was peripheral blood, taken on day 0 of AZD1222 vaccination. These receptors all come from an adult in good health. Each CDR3 is given with its conserved first and last residue. The order of the fields is clone size, D gene, J gene, V gene, CDR3 DNA, CDR3 protein. D genes are given only for firm matches. Not all rows give a size; the values are once, few, many and, for expanded clones, a class.

>NA|TRBD2|TRBJ2-1|TRBV9
TGTGCCAGCAGCGACCCCCGGACTAGCGATTACAATGAGCAGTTCTTC
CASSDPRTSDYNEQFF
>NA|NA|TRBJ1-3|TRBV30
TGTGCCTGGAGTGGAGACAGTGGAAACACCATATATTTT
CAWSGDSGNTIYF
>NA|NA|TRBJ1-5|TRBV4-1
TGCGCCAGCAGCTTTATAGGGGGGAACAATCAGCCCCAGCATTTT
CASSFIGGNNQPQHF
>NA|NA|TRBJ1-6|TRBV9
TGTGCCAGCAGCGTCGAGGGCCATGATAATTCACCCCTCCACTTT
CASSVEGHDNSPLHF
>once|NA|TRBJ1-1|TRBV5-1
TGCGCCAGCAGCTTGGAGGGACAACATCTGAACACTGAAGCTTTCTTT
CASSLEGQHLNTEAFF
>NA|NA|TRBJ2-3|TRBV21-1
TGTGCCAGCAGCAAATCCAGCGGGAGCCTCCCGGGCACAGATACGCAGTATTTT
CASSKSSGSLPGTDTQYF
>NA|TRBD2|TRBJ2-2|TRBV29-1
TGCAGCATCGGGGAAGCGGGAGTAAACACCGGGGAGCTGTTTTTT
CSIGEAGVNTGELFF
>NA|NA|TRBJ1-2|TRBV15
TGTGCCACCAGCAGAGCGCCAGGTGATGGCTACACCTTC
CATSRAPGDGYTF
>NA|NA|TRBJ1-1|TRBV6-4
TGTGCCAGCAGTGACTCTTTAACGAACACTGAAGCTTTCTTT
CASSDSLTNTEAFF
>NA|NA|TRBJ2-7|TRBV6-5
TGTGCCAGCACGGCGGGGGACAGCATCTCCTACGAGCAGTACTTC
CASTAGDSISYEQYF
>NA|NA|TRBJ2-2|TRBV18
TGTGCCAGCTCACCACGAGGGAACACCGGGGAGCTGTTTTTT
CASSPRGNTGELFF